This T cell receptor beta chain was found in a study of T cell responses to AZD1222 COVID-19 vaccine. Notes on this clone: What it binds is not known.

Only in-frame clones appear in the TCRdb table, and some are missing; sequencing was by immunoSEQ multiplex PCR. The repertoire consists of 150,000 or so clones, with 92% occurring once and the leading ten covering about 1.4%. Study findings and constraints: It should be noted that donors were predominantly white British and more often female, and clonal diversity was possibly underestimated.

The CDR3 totals 15 residues. The J segment lost 8 bases and the V segment lost 1 base, leaving 5 bases of the junction unmatched. The germline CDR1 and CDR2 sequences are LGHDT and YNNKEL (reference sequence). This chain joins TRBV3-1 (or the pseudogene TRBV3-2) and TRBJ2-1; 10 nucleotides align to TRBD2. The receptor comes from an adult in good health. Sequenced here: peripheral blood, sampled on day 0 of AZD1222 vaccination. CDR3 amino acids: CASSQGLAGVYEQFF. The CDR3 DNA reads TGTGCCAGCAGCCAAGGTCTAGCGGGAGTATATGAGCAGTTCTTC.